This T cell receptor (beta chain) derives from a study of long-term antiretroviral therapy in people with HIV. Study-wide background: The earliest samples came from an era when ART typically awaited falling CD4 counts.

With survey level as its setting, the immunoSEQ assay was v3.0. Only in-frame clones appear in the TCRdb table, and some are missing; sequencing was by immunoSEQ multiplex PCR. The table lists some 18,000 clones, about four fifths of them singletons. One or more pre-ART and two or more post-ART PBMC samples were available from each donor. Study outcomes and limitations: Repertoires with HIV possessed tighter CDR3 length spans than those of controls.

This clone is medium-sized. The target antigen is unknown. Source: unsorted PBMCs, taken 0.6 years after starting antiretroviral therapy. The TCR was taken from a woman between 18 and 29 years old with HIV.

The CDR3 spells CASSEFEGEQFF. The CDR3 DNA sequence: TGTGCCAGCAGTGAATTCGAAGGTGAGCAGTTCTTC. This chain connects TRBV6-1 to TRBJ2-1; D ambiguous. Germline-derived CDR1 and CDR2 are MNHNS and SASEGT. The CDR3 spans 12 residues. V was clipped by 2 bases and J by 9 bases, with 8 bases between them.